The sequence of this T cell receptor beta chain was determined in a study of identifying expanded T cells in peripheral blood (dated by TCRdb to the late 2010s). At the level of the whole study: Technical replicates were generated by sequencing separate aliquots of the same genomic DNA pool, and four replicates were compared pairwise. Broader findings and caveats from the paper: Across all healthy donors, variance in clone template counts between roughly 2-week samples was found to increase significantly with total template count. Between technical replicates the binomial model flagged roughly 1.2 differentially abundant clones, whereas over about 2 weeks the binomial model flagged about 15 and over approximately four weeks 19 to 20. It was expected by the authors that biological variance in healthy repertoires might increase further over much longer intervals, such as months to years. Both the number of clones called differentially abundant and the false-positive rate were significantly reduced by the beta-binomial model across all healthy-donor time intervals.

TCRbeta CDR3 regions were profiled with the immunoSEQ Assay using bias-controlled multiplex PCR amplification of genomic DNA. The study's processing was this. The absolute abundance of each unique TCRbeta CDR3 region was quantified after sequences were collapsed and filtered. Differential abundance was assessed using a binomial (Fisher-equivalent) model and a beta-binomial model in which time-dependent variance fitted from healthy donors was added. Clones with fewer than 5 combined templates were removed, and a clone was called differentially abundant if the clone's Benjamini-Hochberg FDR was below 0.01. In the beta-binomial model, variance was expressed as a function of the total template count across the two samples, in the form v = (b*log(k)+a)^2. The clones in this table, taken by TCRdb from immuneACCESS, are in-frame only. Not every clone is retained; where verified, under half of the shortfall comes from an unresolved V gene, and the cause of the rest is unknown. V, J and clone size are those of that table, while D and trimming were read from the DNA. A total of just under 65,000 clones appear in this sample, around 87% of them only once. The biggest ten clones account for less than 5.5% of the sample.

A single count supports this clone. The target of this receptor is not known. There are no base qualities to consult, and no much larger clone falls within one base. During the collection period, no immune events, such as infections, were documented for the healthy donors. Time-dependent variance in a beta-binomial model of T-cell clone differential abundance was calibrated using healthy-donor blood repertoires as a training cohort. There were around ten healthy donors in the training cohort, of whom 3 were female and 7 were male. Donor ages ranged from about 29 to 65 years, with an average of roughly 40 years. Obtained from a commercial supplier, whole blood was collected from each healthy donor at three time points set around two weeks apart. For immunosequencing, genomic DNA was extracted from unsorted whole blood. At the junction V is shortened by 5 bases and J by 9 bases; bases outside the gene matches: 15. Reading the germline V gene gives CDR1 SGHTA and CDR2 FQGNSA. The CDR3 goes from the cysteine to the phenylalanine over 16 residues. Solely the CDR3 DNA is kept, with 48 bases framed from the first base.

The V gene is TRBV7-2 and the J gene is TRBJ2-1; the junction holds 8 bases that match TRBD2. The receptor was isolated from a person aged 18 to 70 in good health. Sequenced: blood. The sequenced DNA is TGTGCCAGCAGCCCGGGGGGGGCGGCGGGGACATCTGAGCAGTTCTTC. Its product reads: CASSPGGAAGTSEQFF. Joined to the reference TRBV7-2 and TRBJ2-1 proteins, this CDR3 gives the full variable domain: GAGVSQSPSNKVTEKGKDVELRCDPISGHTALYWYRQSLGQGLEFLIYFQGNSAPDKSGLPSDRFSAERTGGSVSTLTIQRTQQEDSAVYLCASSPGGAAGTSEQFFGPGTRLTVL.